The 8 T cell receptor beta chains in this list originate from one sample, sequenced in a study of T-cell memory formation after mild COVID-19. TCRdb recomputed calls from the 5' RACE reads with MiXCR, one row per CDR3 protein. The sample yields around 130,000 distinct CDR3 sequences, around 15% seen once. Sequenced sample: PBMCs or a T cell subset sorted from them (not recorded which). Receptors were obtained from a man between 18 and 35 years old who had mild COVID-19 (a few samples of this study predate the infection). Cell type and time point are not known.

The chain couples TRBV6-5 to TRBJ2-7; 7 bases are shared with TRBD2. Germline values: CDR1 MNHEY, CDR2 SVGAGI. This CDR3 has 16 residues. V shed 0 bases and J 6 bases; nucleotides not matched to a gene: 11. The DNA for the CDR3 is TGTGCCAGCAGTTACTCCTCACGGAGGGAGGGCCGCGAGCAGTACTTC. Its protein is CASSYSSRREGREQYF.

In its sample, this clonotype was seen a few times. The rearrangement uses TRBV20-1 and TRBJ2-5; 7 nucleotides agree with TRBD2. V lost 3 bases and J lost 0; bases outside the gene matches: 1. This CDR3 has 13 amino acids. CDR1 is DFQATT and CDR2 is SNEGSKA in the germline V gene (reference sequence). The CDR3 DNA is TGCAGTGCTAGCGGACTAGACCAAGAGACCCAGTACTTC. Amino acid sequence: CSASGLDQETQYF.

The chain employs TRBV7-8 and TRBJ2-1, with 8 bases that match TRBD1. This CDR3 has 14 residues. Losses at the gene ends were 2 bases for V and 6 bases for J; bases not matched to a gene: 3. Germline V lookup: CDR1 SGHVS, CDR2 FQNEAQ. This CDR3 reads CASSLQGASNEQFF. Written as DNA, the CDR3 is TGTGCCAGCAGCTTACAGGGGGCAAGCAATGAGCAGTTCTTC.

CDR3 nucleotide sequence: TGCAGTGCTAGAGGGAGTGACTATAGCAATCAGCCCCAGCATTTT. It is translated as CSARGSDYSNQPQHF. The chain recombines TRBV20-1 with TRBJ1-5; D remains ambiguous. Looked up from germline, CDR1 is DFQATT and CDR2 is SNEGSKA (reference sequence). This CDR3 is built from 15 residues. Between the trimmed V and J ends, which lost 1 base and 0 bases, there was a span of 10 bases.

The V gene is TRBV28, the J gene TRBJ2-6; no clear D gene. Germline V CDR1 and CDR2: MDHEN, SYDVKM. The CDR3 loop spans 17 amino acids. Trimming removed 5 bases from V and 4 bases from J, with 18 bases in between. CDR3 residues: CASSPPGQRTGANVLTF. The CDR3 DNA reads as TGTGCCAGCAGTCCGCCCGGGCAGCGAACCGGGGCCAACGTCCTGACTTTC.

The chain is built from TRBV20-1 and TRBJ2-7, with 9 bases matching TRBD2. The germline CDR1 and CDR2 sequences are DFQATT and SNEGSKA (reference sequence). This CDR3 is built from 12 residues. The V segment lost 7 bases and the J segment 7 bases; nucleotides outside the gene matches: 8. CDR3 loop: CSVNSGGGEQYF. As DNA, the CDR3 is TGCAGTGTTAATAGCGGGGGCGGAGAGCAGTACTTC.

The chain links TRBV20-1 to TRBJ1-2, with a weak D call TRBD1 (6 bases). Germline values: CDR1 DFQATT, CDR2 SNEGSKA (reference sequence). This CDR3 has 14 amino acids. With 0 bases removed from V and 4 bases from J, the gap between germline ends came to 12 bases. The CDR3 region is CSARDLPGVYGYTF. The CDR3 DNA sequence: TGCAGTGCTAGAGATCTTCCAGGGGTCTATGGCTACACCTTC.

The V call is TRBV20-1, the J call TRBJ2-7; weak D call: TRBD2 (7 bases). Trimming removed 6 bases at V and 3 bases at J, with 21 bases between. The CDR3 extends over 15 amino acids. CDR1 is DFQATT and CDR2 is SNEGSKA in the germline V gene (reference sequence). CDR3 in amino acids: CSAHGPGGQGYEQYF. For the CDR3, the DNA is TGCAGTGCCCATGGTCCGGGGGGCCAGGGCTACGAGCAGTACTTC.